This entry is about one T cell receptor (beta chain). Its antigen target is currently unknown. Nothing much larger sits one base from this clone, and base qualities are not available. TCRbeta CDR3 regions were amplified from genomic DNA by means of the immunoSEQ Assay, a bias-controlled multiplex PCR. The study's own analysis went as follows. The number of nucleated cells in each sample was estimated from the amplification of reference gene primers within the assay. To quantify the absolute abundance of each unique TCRbeta CDR3 rearrangement, sequence reads were collapsed and filtered. Productive Simpson clonality was computed per sample as the square root of Simpson's diversity index over productive rearrangements. TCRdb took this table from immuneACCESS and kept in-frame rearrangements with V and J called. Such tables lack part of the clones; where checked against another copy, unresolved V genes explain under half of the gap, and the rest is unexplained. V and J calls and clone size are those listed in that table; D and trimming were worked out from the DNA. The sample table shows 150,000 to 190,000 clones, and 80% to 90% are seen once. Together, the top ten hold 7.3% of the sample.

Participants in the prospective study were aged roughly 18 to 100 years, lived in about two dozen United States geographic areas, and enrolled through a virtual design. To assign participants to cohorts, the prospective study relied on clinical history that participants themselves reported in a screening survey and a study questionnaire. For ImmuneRACE Cohort 3, a participant was defined as recovered based on two consecutive negative NP/OP PCR tests, clearance by a healthcare professional, or resolution of symptoms. Each participant in the prospective study had whole blood, serum and a nasopharyngeal or oropharyngeal swab collected by mobile phlebotomists. Prospective study participants could optionally give additional blood draws and questionnaires over a roughly two-month period. Prospective study blood samples were shipped either frozen or at room temperature before DNA extraction. This sample is drawn from a study of blood T cell repertoires in COVID-19 (dated by TCRdb to the early 2020s). Study-level background: Samples from collaborators originated in the United States, Italy and Spain and spanned both the acute and convalescent phases of COVID-19. The prospective study material was composed of cDNA or gDNA derived from T cells, B-cell-depleted T cells, or PBMCs. Subjects who had been exposed to COVID-19, were actively infected with it, or had recovered from it provided the deeply sampled blood TCRbeta repertoires that made up the dataset. The repertoires were released in a freely available public database intended as a resource for research on the immune response to SARS-CoV-2. Samples were obtained from the ongoing ImmuneRACE study (first 160 participants) and from over 1,000 subjects provided by 6 global collaborators. Nearly every sample came with metadata listing a de-identified subject ID, COVID-19 status, age in years and sex. Where HLA class I and class II types were available, the types were taken from metadata supplied by the sample provider, not from assay-based typing.

CDR1 and CDR2, looked up from the germline V gene, are SGDLS and YYNGEE. From the cysteine through the phenylalanine, the CDR3 covers 16 amino acids. Of the read, only the CDR3 DNA is kept; its 48 bases are in frame from base 1. After removal of 4 bases from V and 1 base from J, the junction retains 3 bases not matched to a gene. Beyond this particular receptor, the publication reports: The amount of clinical and demographic metadata varied by source and participant and was provided uncurated.

The chain joins TRBV9 to TRBJ2-2, with 11 bases aligning to TRBD2. The receptor comes from a man aged 50 to 59 who had recovered from COVID-19. Specimen: PBMCs or T cells enriched from blood (not recorded which). The nucleotide sequence is TGTGCCAGCAGCCCAGGACTAGCGGGGAACACCGGGGAGCTGTTTTTT. This encodes CASSPGLAGNTGELFF.